The 12 T cell receptor beta chains below come from one sample, sequenced in a study of blood T cell repertoires in COVID-19. TCRdb's table, derived via immunoSEQ multiplex PCR, lists solely in-frame clones and lacks some. In the table there are about 73,000 clones, over 65% of which are singletons. The material sequenced was peripheral blood. The receptor source for this set is a woman aged 60-70 years with acute or convalescent COVID-19.

The V gene is TRBV10-1, the J gene TRBJ2-3; the match to TRBD2 covers 7 bases. This CDR3 is built from 14 residues. The junction had 5 bases not matched to a gene; V was cut back by 3 bases and J by 5 bases. The V gene's germline CDR1 is WNHNN and CDR2 SYGVQD (reference sequence). The CDR3 region is CASSERLAKDTQYF. CDR3 DNA: TGCGCCAGCAGTGAACGACTAGCTAAAGATACGCAGTATTTT.

This clone appeared a few times. The genes are TRBV2 and TRBJ1-1; D is possibly TRBD1 (6 bases). The germline gives CDR1 SNHLY, CDR2 FYNNEI. The CDR3 totals 13 residues. V was cut by 7 bases and J by 11 bases, with 20 bases left in between. Here the CDR3 DNA reads TGTGCCAGCACTCTCCTCAGGGGCGAAGGGGCTTTCTTT. Protein product: CASTLLRGEGAFF.

CDR3 coding DNA: TGTGCCAGCAGCCATGGACAGAACACTGAAGCTTTCTTT. Protein sequence: CASSHGQNTEAFF. The rearrangement uses TRBV11-2 and TRBJ1-1; a possible D gene is TRBD1 (5 bases). CDR3 length equals 13 residues. CDR1 is SGHAT and CDR2 is FQNNGV in the germline V gene. The V and J ends lost 5 bases and 1 base respectively, with 8 bases between them.

This sequence joins TRBV3-1 (or the pseudogene TRBV3-2) and TRBJ1-1; the match to TRBD1 covers 9 bases. This CDR3 spans 15 amino acids. V lost 3 bases, J lost 1 base, and 3 bases stayed unmatched. Germline V gene sequence: CDR1 LGHDT, CDR2 YNNKEL (reference sequence). CDR3 bases: TGTGCCAGCAGCCACCTGACAGGGGGGAACACTGAAGCTTTCTTT. Translated: CASSHLTGGNTEAFF.

The chain employs TRBV28 and TRBJ1-2, with unresolved D. The CDR3 totals 12 residues. Trimming pared 1 base from V and 8 bases from J, leaving 8 bases between. Germline loops: CDR1 MDHEN, CDR2 SYDVKM. The CDR3 coding sequence is TGTGCCAGCAGTTTATCCTGGGAGGGCTACACCTTC. Amino acids: CASSLSWEGYTF.

In its sample, this clone was seen a few times. The chain has TRBV21-1 and TRBJ2-7; the D segment call TRBD1 is taken from the table without a DNA check. TRBV21-1 is given as a pseudogene. The CDR3 has 14 residues. The DNA of the CDR3 is TGTGCCAGCAGCGATGAGACAGTAAGCGACGAGCAGTACTTC. It yields the protein CASSDETVSDEQYF.

CDR3: CASSPVGDYGYTF. CDR3 bases: TGTGCCAGCAGTCCGGTCGGTGACTATGGCTACACCTTC. The chain links TRBV6-6 to TRBJ1-2; D is unresolved. The CDR3 consists of 13 residues. The ends were cut back, 5 bases at V and 3 bases at J, with 10 bases in the middle. The germline gives CDR1 MNHNY, CDR2 SVGAGI (reference sequence).

The rearrangement uses TRBV5-1 and TRBJ1-1; D gene uncertain. Germline CDR1 reads SGHRS; CDR2 reads YFSETQ. The CDR3 is 13 residues long. With 0 bases removed from V and 7 bases from J, the gap between germline ends came to 10 bases. The CDR3 DNA is TGCGCCAGCAGCTTGGCCGCAGGATTTGAAGCTTTCTTT. It specifies CASSLAAGFEAFF.

This rearrangement joins TRBV18 to TRBJ1-3; D is uncertain. CDR1 KGHSH and CDR2 LQKENI come from the germline V gene. V dropped 3 bases and J dropped 0 bases, with 6 bases sitting between them. This CDR3 has 14 residues. Written as DNA, the CDR3 is TGTGCCAGCTCACCTCTAAGCTCTGGAAACACCATATATTTT. The encoded protein is CASSPLSSGNTIYF.

This sequence joins TRBV24-1 and TRBJ2-5; a weak D match, TRBD2 (6 bases). CDR1 and CDR2 (germline): KGHDR, SFDVKD. Trimming stripped 1 base from V and 5 bases from J, with 16 bases between. CDR3 length equals 16 residues. CDR3: CATSDFGRDNSETQYF. DNA for the CDR3: TGTGCCACCAGTGATTTTGGGCGGGATAACTCTGAGACCCAGTACTTC.

The chain employs TRBV7-3 and TRBJ2-7, with 10 bases identical to TRBD2. V gave up 3 bases and J gave up 3 bases; unmatched junction bases: 5. The germline CDR1 and CDR2 sequences are SGHTA and FQGTGA. The length of the CDR3 is 15 residues. The CDR3 DNA follows: TGTGCCAGCAGCTTCAATAGCGGGGGGAACTACGAGCAGTACTTC. Translation: CASSFNSGGNYEQYF. Combining the CDR3 with reference TRBV7-3 and TRBJ2-7 gives the whole variable domain GAGVSQTPSNKVTEKGKYVELRCDPISGHTALYWYRQSLGQGPEFLIYFQGTGAADDSGLPNDRFFAVRPEGSVSTLKIQRTERGDSAVYLCASSFNSGGNYEQYFGPGTRLTVT.

The chain joins TRBV19 to TRBJ1-5; D gene uncertain. This CDR3 region has 16 residues. Looked up from germline, CDR1 is LNHDA and CDR2 is SQIVND (reference sequence). The ends were cut back, 3 bases at V and 7 bases at J, with 19 bases in the middle. This CDR3 reads CASSIFAGMQDQPQHF. The CDR3 nucleotides are TGTGCCAGTAGTATCTTTGCGGGAATGCAAGACCAGCCCCAGCATTTT.